The entry that follows covers one T cell receptor (beta chain) sequence. What it recognizes is unknown. This cohort consisted of healthy bone marrow donors. CDR3 length: 16 residues. Per the germline V gene, CDR1 is ENHRY and CDR2 is SYGVKD. J gave up 3 bases and V 0 bases, and 5 bases lay outside the gene matches. It was with 60 Vbeta and 13 Jbeta primers that the PCR ran. The table came from immunoSEQ multiplex PCR; TCRdb's copy has only in-frame clones and leaves some out. Of 150,000 to 200,000 clones in the sample, roughly 80% are singletons; the top ten hold 1.3% to 1.5%. This sample is drawn from a study of cytomegalovirus exposure and HLA in healthy donors. General study results and limits: A missense variant in DCLRE1C was later tied to TCR beta V- and J-gene trimming.

The rearrangement links TRBV10-3 to TRBJ1-1, with 9 bases matching TRBD1. The source material was PBMCs. This TCR came from a woman under 40 in good health and CMV-seronegative. In DNA form, the CDR3 reads TGTGCCATCAGTGAGTCGATGGACAGGGGAGACACTGAAGCTTTCTTT. It encodes CAISESMDRGDTEAFF.